The 4 T cell receptor beta chains below all came from one sample that was sequenced in a study of blood T cell repertoires in COVID-19. Profiling relied on immunoSEQ multiplex PCR, and the TCRdb table lists in-frame clones only, not all of them. Among 350,000 to 450,000 clones, roughly 91% were seen once, and the ten largest hold 1.7%. Sequences were obtained from PBMCs or T cells enriched from blood (not recorded which). The source of these receptors is a woman aged 25 to 39 who had recovered from COVID-19.

The chain links TRBV5-1 to TRBJ1-1; the match to TRBD1 covers 8 bases. CDR1 and CDR2 (germline): SGHRS, YFSETQ. V lost 0 bases to trimming and J lost 5 bases; unmatched junction nucleotides: 3. The CDR3 runs to 14 residues. DNA for the CDR3: TGCGCCAGCAGCTTGGGACAGGGGAGGACTGAAGCTTTCTTT. Its protein product is CASSLGQGRTEAFF.

Of note for this clone: Other nucleotide sequences in the sample specify the same CDR3. This chain joins TRBV19 and TRBJ2-7; possibly TRBD2 for D (5 bases). The CDR3 is 15 residues long. Germline lookup yields CDR1 LNHDA and CDR2 SQIVND (reference sequence). V shed 3 bases and J shed 0 bases, with 12 bases lying between them. CDR3 DNA sequence: TGTGCCAGTAGTATCGGGCTAGCTGGCTCCTACGAGCAGTACTTC. It yields the protein CASSIGLAGSYEQYF.

V is TRBV5-1 and J is TRBJ1-4; D not resolved. The germline gives CDR1 SGHRS, CDR2 YFSETQ. The CDR3 is 15 residues long. The V and J ends lost 4 bases and 3 bases respectively, with 13 bases between them. The CDR3 is CASSRSRYSNEKLFF. The CDR3, as DNA: TGCGCCAGCAGCAGAAGCCGGTATTCTAATGAAAAACTGTTTTTT.

V is TRBV6-5 and J is TRBJ2-7, with D possibly being TRBD2 (5 bases). CDR1 and CDR2 (germline): MNHEY, SVGAGI. This CDR3 comprises 16 residues. With 0 bases removed from V and 2 bases from J, the gap between germline ends came to 14 bases. Here the CDR3 reads CASSYSGVPWTYEQYF. For the CDR3, the DNA is TGTGCCAGCAGTTACTCCGGGGTACCCTGGACCTACGAGCAGTACTTC.